This entry lists 15 T cell receptor delta chains sequenced from one sample in a study of Vδ1+ human thymocytes. For these TCRs, the target antigens are not known. Extracted RNA was reverse transcribed into cDNA. Pooled V-gene forward primers with one constant-region reverse primer generated the CDR3 amplicons by multiplex PCR. TCRdb redid clone calling on the multiplex PCR reads using CATT. The profile shows about 75,000 delta-chain clones, around 34% of them singletons. Study-level results: Highly polyclonal TRG and TRD repertoires with Gaussian CDR3 length distributions appeared in thymus.

The specimen sequenced was Vdelta1+ gamma-delta thymocytes from the thymus. Subset described: FACS-sorted CD3+ TCRalphabeta- TCRVdelta1+ TCRVdelta2- thymocytes. The receptor set was obtained from a boy under two years old who had congenital heart surgery.

In this sample, this clone turned up a few times. The rearrangement joins TRDV1 to TRDJ1; 13 positions agree with TRDD3. CDR3 length: 22 amino acids. Per the germline V gene, CDR1 is TSWWSYY and CDR2 is QGS. V lost 4 bases and J lost 0; bases outside the gene matches: 20. The CDR3 sequence: CALGVRPSPGYWGIRDTDKLIF. The DNA of the CDR3 is TGTGCTCTTGGGGTACGGCCTTCCCCCGGGTACTGGGGGATACGCGACACCGATAAACTCATCTTT.

This clone was observed a few times. The chain recombines TRDV1 with TRDJ1, with 13 positions matching TRDD3. The CDR3 has 23 residues. Trimming removed 7 bases from V and 3 bases from J; junction bases left unmatched: 29. Germline V CDR1 and CDR2: TSWWSYY, QGS. CDR3 nucleotide sequence: TGTGCTCTTGCGAATCGCCCTACTCTGCGCACTGGGGGATACGCCGGAGGGGCCGATAAACTCATCTTT. It encodes CALANRPTLRTGGYAGGADKLIF.

A note on this clone: The sample contains more than one DNA sequence encoding this CDR3. This sequence joins TRDV1 and TRDJ1; 13 bases match TRDD3. This CDR3 is built from 21 residues. Trimming took 4 bases from V and 5 from J; bases not matched to a gene: 22. The V gene's germline CDR1 is TSWWSYY and CDR2 QGS. The CDR3 region is CALGVPYDPNWGIRSSDKLIF. As DNA, the CDR3 is TGTGCTCTTGGGGTACCCTACGACCCTAACTGGGGGATACGCTCTTCAGATAAACTCATCTTT.

This clone was detected only a few times. The chain couples TRDV1 to TRDJ1; 11 nucleotides match TRDD3. Germline values: CDR1 TSWWSYY, CDR2 QGS. This CDR3 region has 21 residues. J lost 1 base, V lost 1 base, and 17 bases had no gene match. The CDR3 DNA reads as TGTGCTCTTGGGGAACGTACCCATGGGGGATACGCGGGCGAGTGCACCGATAAACTCATCTTT. This translates into CALGERTHGGYAGECTDKLIF.

In this sample, this clone turned up a few times. This chain joins TRDV1 and TRDJ1, with 8 bases aligning to TRDD3. The CDR3 runs to 19 residues. The V segment lost 3 bases and the J segment 0 bases; nucleotides outside the gene matches: 15. Germline-derived CDR1 and CDR2 are TSWWSYY and QGS. The CDR3 DNA reads TGTGCTCTTGGGGAGGCCCCTGGGGTACTGGGGGTGAACACCGATAAACTCATCTTT. Amino acids: CALGEAPGVLGVNTDKLIF.

This clone was counted only a few times. The J gene is TRDJ1, the V gene TRDV1; 8 bases are shared with TRDD3. The CDR3 length is 18 residues. Germline V lookup: CDR1 TSWWSYY, CDR2 QGS. The ends lost 6 bases at V and 3 bases at J; junction bases unmatched: 18. CDR3 residues: CALGRGVLRILGADKLIF. CDR3 nucleotides: TGTGCTCTTGGTAGGGGTGTCCTACGCATACTGGGGGCCGATAAACTCATCTTT.

Only one count was recorded for this clone. J is TRDJ1 and V is TRDV1, with 7 bases matching TRDD3. J gave up 2 bases and V 3 bases, and 30 bases lay outside the gene matches. Germline lookup yields CDR1 TSWWSYY and CDR2 QGS. The CDR3 is 23 amino acids. The CDR3 nucleotides read TGTGCTCTTGGGGATAAGGCCCGTCCCCTTCAACTGGGGATCCTAACATGGACCGATAAACTCATCTTT. Its translation is CALGDKARPLQLGILTWTDKLIF.

This clone turned up a few times. The genes are TRDV1 and TRDJ1; 10 positions match TRDD3. This CDR3 has 13 residues. The V segment lost 5 bases and the J segment 7 bases; nucleotides outside the gene matches: 4. Germline CDR1 and CDR2: TSWWSYY and QGS. For the CDR3, the DNA is TGTGCTCTTGGGACTGGGGGATTCACTAAACTCATCTTT. Amino acids: CALGTGGFTKLIF.

This clone has more than one count but fewer than ten. The rearrangement uses TRDV2 and TRDJ1, with TRDD3 matching 7 bases. Germline V gene data show CDR1 as GEAIGNYY and CDR2 as EKD. CDR3 length: 15 residues. With 1 base clipped from V and 0 bases from J, the junction kept 4 bases outside the gene matches. The CDR3 DNA sequence: TGTGCCTGTGACACGGGGGGATCCTACACCGATAAACTCATCTTT. Translated, it gives CACDTGGSYTDKLIF.

Only a few counts were recorded for this clone. The genes are TRDV1 and TRDJ1; 8 positions match TRDD3. After removal of 4 bases from V and 0 bases from J, the junction contained 10 bases not matched to a gene. The CDR3 loop spans 17 amino acids. In germline, CDR1 is TSWWSYY, CDR2 QGS. CDR3 DNA: TGTGCTCTTGGGGGGATAGACGTACTGGGGGACACCGATAAACTCATCTTT. Amino acid sequence: CALGGIDVLGDTDKLIF.

The table lists this clone with a few counts. The J gene is TRDJ1, the V gene TRDV2; 7 bases match TRDD3. Germline V gene sequence: CDR1 GEAIGNYY, CDR2 EKD. This CDR3 spans 18 amino acids. The chain's CDR3 is CARRDTTSTPGATDKLIF. Written as DNA, the CDR3 is TGTGCGAGGAGGGATACTACCTCTACCCCAGGGGCTACCGATAAACTCATCTTT.

This clone was observed a few times. The rearrangement links TRDV1 to TRDJ1; either TRDD1, TRDD2 or TRDD3 may fit D (5 bases each). In germline, CDR1 is TSWWSYY, CDR2 QGS. Trimming left V 0 bases short and J 4 bases short, with 21 bases between. The CDR3 loop spans 18 amino acids. CDR3 protein: CALGELWHPNRGVDKLIF. In DNA, the CDR3 is TGTGCTCTTGGGGAACTATGGCATCCTAATAGGGGGGTCGATAAACTCATCTTT.

The genes are TRDV1 and TRDJ1, with TRDD3 identical over 8 bases. The CDR3 contains 23 residues. Germline V gene data show CDR1 as TSWWSYY and CDR2 as QGS. The junction had 32 bases not matched to a gene; V was cut back by 0 bases and J by 8 bases. The CDR3 region has the DNA TGTGCTCTTGGGGAACTAGATGATAATCTACCCTTGAGAGAGGGATACGCTACATTAAAACTCATCTTT. It specifies CALGELDDNLPLREGYATLKLIF.

The chain is built from TRDV1 and TRDJ1, with 12 nucleotides matching TRDD3. CDR1 and CDR2 from the germline V gene are TSWWSYY and QGS. There are 25 residues in the CDR3. Trimming removed 5 bases from V and 0 bases from J; junction bases left unmatched: 31. CDR3 nucleotides: TGTGCTCTTGGGCCCATACGCCTTTACTGGGGGATACTAGGCCGACGAAGGGACAACACCGATAAACTCATCTTT. This gives the protein CALGPIRLYWGILGRRRDNTDKLIF.

This clone was recorded a few times. The chain has TRDV1 and TRDJ1, with TRDD2 identical over 7 bases. V dropped 2 bases and J dropped 0; count of bases not matched to a gene: 15. The CDR3 extends over 19 amino acids. The germline CDR1 and CDR2 sequences are TSWWSYY and QGS. The CDR3: CALGEWGFLRVLYTDKLIF. The CDR3 nucleotides are TGTGCTCTTGGGGAATGGGGTTTCCTACGAGTACTGTACACCGATAAACTCATCTTT.